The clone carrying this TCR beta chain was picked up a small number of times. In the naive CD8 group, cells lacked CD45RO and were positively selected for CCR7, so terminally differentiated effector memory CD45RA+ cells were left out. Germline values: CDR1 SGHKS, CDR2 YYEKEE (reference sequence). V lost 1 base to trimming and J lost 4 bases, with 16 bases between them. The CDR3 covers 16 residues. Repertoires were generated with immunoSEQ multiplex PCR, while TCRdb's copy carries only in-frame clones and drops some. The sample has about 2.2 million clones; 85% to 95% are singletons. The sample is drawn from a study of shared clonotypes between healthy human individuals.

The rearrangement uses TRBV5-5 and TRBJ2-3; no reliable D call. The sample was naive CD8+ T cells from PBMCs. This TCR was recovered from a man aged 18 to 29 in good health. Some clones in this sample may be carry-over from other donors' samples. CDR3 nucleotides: TGTGCCAGCAGCTTGCTGGCTAGAGGTTTTTCAGATACGCAGTATTTT. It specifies CASSLLARGFSDTQYF.